Following are 17 T cell receptor beta chains from one sample sequenced in a study of control samples from healthy donors and cancer patients. The assay was immunoSEQ multiplex PCR, and TCRdb's table has in-frame clones only and misses some. The data show approximately 70,000 clones, with about 88% seen just once and 3% to 4% held by the top ten. Specimen: blood. The receptors derive from a woman aged 45 to 65 in good health.

The genes are TRBV19 and TRBJ2-2; tentatively, D is TRBD1 (6 bases). The CDR3 loop spans 14 amino acids. Germline V gene sequence: CDR1 LNHDA, CDR2 SQIVND (reference sequence). V lost 5 bases and J 4 bases, leaving 11 bases between the germline ends. The CDR3 loop reads CASSQGRGTGELFF. The CDR3 coding sequence is TGTGCCAGTAGTCAGGGGAGAGGCACCGGGGAGCTGTTTTTT.

This chain joins TRBV15 and TRBJ2-5, with D hard to call. The V gene lost 0 bases and the J gene lost 2 bases, with 7 bases spanning the gap. Germline CDR1 is LNHNV and CDR2 is YYDKDF (reference sequence). This CDR3 is 14 amino acids long. The CDR3 region has the DNA TGTGCCACCAGCAGAGACGGGCGACAAGAGACCCAGTACTTC. Protein product: CATSRDGRQETQYF. The whole variable domain, remainder taken from reference TRBV15 and TRBJ2-5, is DAMVIQNPRYQVTQFGKPVTLSCSQTLNHNVMYWYQQKSSQAPKLLFHYYDKDFNNEADTPDNFQSRRPNTSFCFLDIRSPGLGDTAMYLCATSRDGRQETQYFGPGTRLLVL.

The V gene is TRBV5-4, the J gene TRBJ2-7; no clear D. The CDR3 sequence is 14 residues long. The ends were cut back, 4 bases at V and 1 base at J, with 12 bases in the middle. CDR1 and CDR2 (germline): SGHNT, YYREEE (reference sequence). The CDR3 region is CASSPGIESYEQYF. CDR3 bases: TGTGCCAGCAGCCCTGGGATCGAGTCCTACGAGCAGTACTTC. Full variable domain (rest looked up from reference TRBV5-4 and TRBJ2-7): ETGVTQSPTHLIKTRGQQVTLRCSSQSGHNTVSWYQQALGQGPQFIFQYYREEENGRGNFPPRFSGLQFPNYSSELNVNALELDDSALYLCASSPGIESYEQYFGPGTRLTVT.

The J gene is TRBJ2-5, the V gene TRBV12-5; 9 bases match TRBD1. This CDR3 spans 16 amino acids. With 1 base clipped from V and 4 bases from J, the junction kept 7 bases outside the gene matches. Germline assignment: CDR1 LGHNT and CDR2 FRNRAP. The CDR3, as DNA: TGTGCTAGTGGTTTGGCCCTCACAGGGGGCAGAGAGACCCAGTACTTC. It yields the protein CASGLALTGGRETQYF.

The V and J genes are TRBV28 and TRBJ1-5; 10 bases match TRBD1. The CDR3 contains 17 residues. The trim removed 4 bases at V and 0 bases at J, leaving 6 bases unmatched. Germline CDR1 is MDHEN and CDR2 is SYDVKM. DNA of the CDR3: TGTGCCAGCAGTTCCTGGGACAGGGGTTATAGCAATCAGCCCCAGCATTTT. Translation: CASSSWDRGYSNQPQHF.

The rearrangement uses TRBV3-1 (or the pseudogene TRBV3-2) and TRBJ2-5; no reliable D call. The length of the CDR3 is 16 residues. CDR1 and CDR2 from the germline V gene are LGHDT and YNNKEL (reference sequence). The ends were cut back, 0 bases at V and 2 bases at J, with 13 bases in the middle. This chain's CDR3 is CASSQDGETAQETQYF. For the CDR3, the DNA is TGTGCCAGCAGCCAAGATGGGGAAACGGCACAAGAGACCCAGTACTTC.

This chain connects TRBV11-2 to TRBJ2-3; the D gene is possibly TRBD2 (5 bases). V was trimmed by 5 bases and J by 4 bases, leaving 13 bases between them. Per germline, CDR1 SGHAT and CDR2 FQNNGV. This CDR3 has 14 residues. CDR3 in DNA: TGTGCCAGCAGCACCTGGACTGAGGCAGATACGCAGTATTTT. As protein: CASSTWTEADTQYF.

The chain employs TRBV27 and TRBJ2-1; D gene ambiguous. The CDR3 has 12 residues. Trimming stripped 6 bases from V and 6 bases from J, with 9 bases between. Germline V gene lookup returns CDR1 MNHEY and CDR2 SMNVEV (reference sequence). This CDR3 reads CASSSIGNEQFF. The CDR3 coding sequence is TGTGCCAGCAGCTCCATAGGCAATGAGCAGTTCTTC.

The chain joins TRBV24-1 to TRBJ2-3, with 13 bases identical to TRBD2. The germline V gene has CDR1 KGHDR and CDR2 SFDVKD. After removal of 2 bases from V and 7 bases from J, the junction contained 2 bases not matched to a gene. The CDR3 length is 15 residues. For the CDR3, the DNA is TGTGCCACCAGTGATTGGACTAGCGGGAGAAATACGCAGTATTTT. Its translation: CATSDWTSGRNTQYF.

The DNA for the CDR3 is TGTGCCAGCACACGGAAGAATTCACCCCTCCACTTT. Translation: CASTRKNSPLHF. This chain links TRBV25-1 with TRBJ1-6, with D unclear. The length of the CDR3 is 12 residues. The V end lost 7 bases, the J end lost 7 bases, and 8 bases lay between the germline ends. CDR1 MGHDK and CDR2 SYGVNS come from the germline V gene.

This clone was recorded once. The J gene is TRBJ1-1, the V gene TRBV18, with a possible D match to TRBD1 (6 bases). Germline CDR1 is KGHSH and CDR2 is LQKENI. The CDR3 has 18 residues. Deletions cut 3 bases from V and 4 bases from J, with 24 bases between. In DNA form, the CDR3 reads TGTGCCAGCTCACCTTGGGGGGCCTCCCCAACGAGGGGCACTGAAGCTTTCTTT. Translated, it gives CASSPWGASPTRGTEAFF.

The CDR3 reads CASSQDPGKMNTEAFF. The CDR3 DNA sequence: TGTGCCAGCAGCCAAGATCCAGGGAAAATGAACACTGAAGCTTTCTTT. The gene calls are TRBV4-2 and TRBJ1-1, with D maybe TRBD1 (5 bases). Germline loops: CDR1 LGHNA, CDR2 YNFKEQ. This CDR3 spans 16 amino acids. The germline V and J ends were trimmed by 0 bases and 0 bases, with 11 bases remaining between them.

This sequence joins TRBV10-2 and TRBJ2-2; D call uncertain. This CDR3 spans 17 amino acids. The germline gives CDR1 WSHSY, CDR2 SAAADI. V lost 7 bases and J lost 0, with 18 bases in between. This chain's CDR3 is CASTSSKFFANTGELFF. DNA of the CDR3: TGCGCCAGCACCAGTTCGAAATTCTTCGCGAACACCGGGGAGCTGTTTTTT.

This chain connects TRBV28 to TRBJ1-5, with a weak D call TRBD1 (5 bases). This CDR3 is 15 amino acids long. Germline CDR1 MDHEN, CDR2 SYDVKM. V lost 3 bases and J 3 bases, leaving 12 bases between the germline ends. The CDR3 nucleotides are TGTGCCAGCAGTTTTTCGACAGCACTCAATCAGCCCCAGCATTTT. Its protein product is CASSFSTALNQPQHF.

This chain joins TRBV5-1 and TRBJ1-1; D is ambiguous. Trimming took 0 bases from V and 3 from J, leaving 6 bases between them. CDR1 SGHRS and CDR2 YFSETQ come from the germline V gene. The CDR3 covers 13 residues. CDR3 in amino acids: CASSLDGYTEAFF. The CDR3, as DNA: TGCGCCAGCAGCTTGGATGGATACACTGAAGCTTTCTTT. The full variable domain, with the rest looked up from reference TRBV5-1 and TRBJ1-1, is KAGVTQTPRYLIKTRGQQVTLSCSPISGHRSVSWYQQTPGQGLQFLFEYFSETQRNKGNFPGRFSGRQFSNSRSEMNVSTLELGDSALYLCASSLDGYTEAFFGQGTRLTVV.

The CDR3 region has the DNA TGTGCCAGCAGCTTGGTGCGGACGGTGAACACCGGGGAGCTGTTTTTT. It specifies CASSLVRTVNTGELFF. This sequence joins TRBV5-8 and TRBJ2-2, with unresolved D. Trimming cost V 0 bases and J 1 base, with 10 bases left between them. CDR1 is SGHTS, CDR2 YDEGEE, per germline. The CDR3 length is 16 residues.

This clone was picked up one time. This chain joins TRBV10-3 and TRBJ1-2; tentative D call: TRBD1 (6 bases). Germline V gene lookup returns CDR1 ENHRY and CDR2 SYGVKD. The CDR3 has 13 amino acids. V was cut by 6 bases and J by 2 bases, with 10 bases left in between. The CDR3 region has the DNA TGTGCCATCAGGACAGGATTCAACTATGGCTACACCTTC. As protein: CAIRTGFNYGYTF.